These 26 T cell receptor beta chains were all obtained from the same sample, sequenced in a study of tumor-infiltrating lymphocytes in primary liver carcinoma. Germline DNA was also extracted, with blood RNA taken from unsorted whole blood. The authors made TCR beta cDNA from approximately 500 ng total RNA with a constant-region primer. Library construction for TCR beta comprised three nested multiplex PCR rounds performed with slightly modified ARM-PCR. TRBV1-TRBV30 forward primers paired with a C-beta reverse primer were used in the first two PCR rounds, which ran roughly 10 cycles each. Using its own MiXCR run on the multiplex PCR reads, TCRdb lists one record per CDR3 protein. Of about 200,000 distinct CDR3 sequences in the sample, 65% are singletons; the top ten hold about 7.1%. The sequenced sample consisted of peripheral blood. The source is a woman aged 55-69 years with primary liver carcinoma and hepatitis B virus infection.

Notes on this clonotype: The CDR3 ends on some other residue instead of the conserved phenylalanine or tryptophan, so this is likely a read error. This chain uses TRBV12-3 or TRBV12-4 with TRBJ2-3; TRBD2 matches at 7 bases. This CDR3 is built from 17 residues. Here the CDR3 reads CASSLAPAGYRTDTQYY. CDR3 nucleotides: TGTGCCAGTAGTTTAGCCCCAGCGGGATACCGCACAGATACGCAGTATTAT.

For this clonotype: Possible read error: a much larger clone is one base away. V is TRBV5-6 and J is TRBJ2-7, with 8 bases identical to TRBD2. The CDR3 is made up of 13 amino acids. Per the germline V gene, CDR1 is SGHDT and CDR2 is YYEEEE. V shed 4 bases and J 3 bases; nucleotides not matched to a gene: 3. In nucleotides, the CDR3 is TGTGCCAGCAGCCGACTAGCGATCTACGAGCAGTACTTC. Translating gives CASSRLAIYEQYF.

This chain joins TRBV6-2 or TRBV6-3 and TRBJ2-7, with TRBD1 matching over 12 bases. The CDR3 contains 14 residues. Trimming removed 6 bases from V and 7 bases from J; junction bases left unmatched: 7. Germline values: CDR1 MNHEY, CDR2 SVGEGT. CDR3 bases: TGTGCCAGCAGCTCCGGGACAGGGGGCGATGAGCAGTACTTC. Protein sequence: CASSSGTGGDEQYF.

With respect to this clonotype: At one boundary the junction diverges from the germline segment, which might be a read error. The rearrangement uses TRBV11-3 and TRBJ2-1; D unresolved. This CDR3 spans 15 amino acids. Germline V lookup: CDR1 SGHNT, CDR2 YENEEA. The CDR3 DNA is TGTGCCAGCAGCCCAATCGAAGCGAATTACAATGAACAGTTCTTC. Residues: CASSPIEANYNEQFF. The full variable domain, in which reference TRBV11-3 and TRBJ2-1 provide the parts outside the CDR3, is EAGVVQSPRYKIIEKKQPVAFWCNPISGHNTLYWYLQNLGQGPELLIRYENEEAVDDSQLPKDRFSAERLKGVDSTLKIQPAELGDSAVYLCASSPIEANYNEQFFGPGTRLTVL.

This clonotype has at least ten counts. This chain links TRBV14 with TRBJ2-7; 8 bases are shared with TRBD1. V was pared by 2 bases and J by 2 bases, with 8 bases of the junction left unmatched. Germline CDR1 SGHDN, CDR2 FVKESK. The CDR3 is 16 amino acids. The CDR3 nucleotides are TGTGCCAGCAGCCAACAAAGACAGGGGAAAGCCTACGAGCAGTACTTC. This codes for CASSQQRQGKAYEQYF.

The V and J genes are TRBV11-2 and TRBJ1-1, with D perhaps TRBD1 (5 bases). The CDR3 has 13 amino acids. The germline V gene has CDR1 SGHAT and CDR2 FQNNGV. V was trimmed by 8 bases and J by 6 bases, leaving 16 bases between them. The chain's CDR3 is CASRDRDHPEAFF. The CDR3 coding sequence is TGTGCCAGCCGAGACAGAGATCATCCTGAAGCTTTCTTT.

This clonotype appeared once. The junction differs from germline at one of its ends, possibly a read error. The gene calls are TRBV6-2 or TRBV6-3 and TRBJ2-7; maybe TRBD1 (5 bases). The CDR3 contains 14 residues. Germline CDR1 is MNHEY and CDR2 is SVGEGT. The CDR3 loop is CTSSYDSYSYEQYF. DNA for the CDR3: TGTACCAGCAGTTACGACAGTTACTCCTATGAGCAGTACTTC.

The chain combines TRBV12-3 or TRBV12-4 with TRBJ1-2; possibly TRBD1 for D (5 bases). CDR3 size: 13 residues. Trimming shortened V by 5 bases and J by 6 bases, and 13 bases separated the two germline ends. The CDR3 here is CASSLSGRHGYTF. In DNA, the CDR3 is TGTGCCAGCAGTCTGTCAGGGAGGCATGGCTACACCTTC.

This clonotype appeared many times. The V gene is TRBV6-6, the J gene TRBJ2-7; D remains ambiguous. Germline-derived CDR1 and CDR2 are MNHNY and SVGAGI (reference sequence). There are 13 residues in the CDR3. Trimming removed 1 base at V and 5 bases at J, with 9 bases between. The CDR3 region has the DNA TGTGCCAGCAGTTACTGGCTATTCGACGAGCAGTACTTC. Its translation: CASSYWLFDEQYF.

A remark on this clonotype: A much larger clonotype is one base distant, so this may be a read error. Here the CDR3 DNA reads TGTGCCAACAGCTTACCTCCCGGTGGGGGAGTTGGGGCCAACGTCCTGACTTTC. This encodes CANSLPPGGGVGANVLTF. This rearrangement joins TRBV11-2 to TRBJ2-6; TRBD1 or TRBD2 may be the D gene (5 bases each). Germline CDR1 reads SGHAT; CDR2 reads FQNNGV. CDR3 size: 18 residues.

The V and J genes are TRBV10-3 and TRBJ1-1, with 8 bases lining up with TRBD1. CDR3 length equals 12 residues. CDR1 ENHRY and CDR2 SYGVKD come from the germline V gene. V gave up 10 bases and J gave up 6 bases; unmatched junction bases: 7. As DNA, the CDR3 is TGTGCCACCCAGGACAGGGTGGCTGAAGCTTTCTTT. Translating gives CATQDRVAEAFF.

A remark on this clonotype: This CDR3 fails to terminate in the conserved phenylalanine or tryptophan, so it likely reflects a read error. The chain recombines TRBV11-2 with TRBJ2-7; D is perhaps TRBD1 or TRBD2 (5 bases each). The germline V and J ends were trimmed by 6 bases and 9 bases, with 27 bases remaining between them. This CDR3 contains 16 residues. The germline CDR1 and CDR2 sequences are SGHAT and FQNNGV. The CDR3 loop is CASRSGWGFLYAGQYL. CDR3 bases: TGTGCCAGCAGATCAGGGTGGGGATTCCTATACGCGGGGCAGTACCTC.

This clonotype appeared a few times. Being one base from a much bigger clone, this may be a read error. V and J are TRBV6-2 or TRBV6-3 and TRBJ2-3, with no clear D. The J call is doubtful: the DNA matches TRBJ1-5 better. Per the germline V gene, CDR1 is MNHEY and CDR2 is SVGEGT. CDR3 length: 14 residues. The CDR3 loop reads CASRLAGDVGTQHF. CDR3 sequence (DNA): TGTGCCAGCAGATTAGCGGGAGATGTGGGTACGCAGCATTTT.

Concerning this clonotype: Sequence at one end of the junction differs from germline and may be a read error. The chain joins TRBV10-3 to TRBJ2-7; D call uncertain. This CDR3 has 14 amino acids. Germline V gene data show CDR1 as ENHRY and CDR2 as SYGVKD. CDR3 sequence: CAIDQDGVGDEQYF. CDR3 nucleotides: TGTGCCATCGACCAGGATGGAGTTGGTGACGAGCAATACTTC.

Comments on this clonotype: Just one base apart from a much larger clone, this may be a read error. This chain joins TRBV6-5 and TRBJ2-7; 7 positions agree with TRBD1. Germline V gives CDR1 MNHEY, CDR2 SVGAGI. This CDR3 has 13 residues. CDR3 protein: CACSYADRSQQYF. The CDR3 DNA reads as TGTGCCTGCAGTTACGCGGACAGGTCCCAGCAGTACTTC.

Concerning this clonotype itself: It is unclear where the CDR3 begins or ends on the DNA, so no DNA is shown, and the CDR3 is as TCRdb lists it. The CDR3 sequence is CSVPRNYDCTF. This chain connects TRBV29-1 to TRBJ1-2. CDR1 SQVTM and CDR2 ANQGSEA come from the germline V gene. The CDR3 contains 11 residues when both ends are counted.

Turning to this clonotype: A read error may be the cause here, since a much bigger clone is one base away. The V and J genes are TRBV12-3 or TRBV12-4 and TRBJ1-3; D gene uncertain. V lost 7 bases and J lost 4, with 11 bases in between. The CDR3 runs to 13 residues. CDR3 loop: CASISTAGNTIYF. The CDR3 bases are TGTGCCAGCATAAGCACCGCAGGAAACACCATATATTTT.

Note on this clonotype: With a much larger clone just one base away, this may be a read error. The J gene is TRBJ2-2, the V gene TRBV12-3 or TRBV12-4; D unresolved. The CDR3 extends over 16 amino acids. In nucleotides, the CDR3 is TGTGCCAGCAGTTTTCTGGCAGGACCGAACACCCGGGAGCTGTTTTTT. Protein product: CASSFLAGPNTRELFF.

This chain connects TRBV11-3 to TRBJ2-1; D ambiguous. Germline CDR1 and CDR2: SGHNT and YENEEA. This CDR3 contains 14 residues. V was clipped by 4 bases and J by 12 bases, with 19 bases between them. Here the CDR3 reads CASSWQNGVEPQFF. As DNA, the CDR3 is TGTGCCAGCAGCTGGCAGAATGGGGTAGAACCGCAGTTCTTC.

The CDR3, as DNA: TGTGCCAGCAGCGAGAGCCAAGAGACCCAGTACTTC. As protein: CASSESQETQYF. This chain uses TRBV11-3 with TRBJ2-5; D is ambiguous. The germline V gene has CDR1 SGHNT and CDR2 YENEEA. V was shortened by 5 bases and J by 1 base, with 5 bases between the two germline ends. The CDR3 has 12 amino acids.

In regard to this clonotype: An end of the junction does not agree with germline; a read error may underlie this. In DNA, the CDR3 is TGTGTCAGCAACTTAGATCCGACAGTGTTCCTCACTGAAGCTTTCTTT. This gives the protein CVSNLDPTVFLTEAFF. This rearrangement joins TRBV11-2 to TRBJ1-1; a possible D gene is TRBD1 (5 bases). This CDR3 is 16 amino acids long. Germline V gene lookup returns CDR1 SGHAT and CDR2 FQNNGV.

Comments on this clonotype: A junction end diverges from the germline sequence, so it may reflect a read error. CDR3 in DNA: TGTGCCAGCAGCCCCCCGGGGGACTATGAAACTTTCTTT. The encoded protein is CASSPPGDYETFF. The chain joins TRBV6-6 to TRBJ1-1, with a weak D call TRBD1 (5 bases). The V gene's germline CDR1 is MNHNY and CDR2 SVGAGI (reference sequence). This CDR3 region has 13 residues.

This clonotype was recorded many times. The DNA of the CDR3 is TGTGCCAGCAGTCCACGACTAGCGGGGAGGAGGTCGAGCAATGAGCAGTTCTTC. Amino acids: CASSPRLAGRRSSNEQFF. This chain uses TRBV12-3 or TRBV12-4 with TRBJ2-1; 11 nucleotides align to TRBD2. There are 18 residues in the CDR3. V was pared by 5 bases and J by 6 bases, with 15 bases of the junction left unmatched.

As regards this clonotype: The conserved phenylalanine or tryptophan normally closing the CDR3 is absent here, so this likely arose from a read error. The V call is TRBV12-3 or TRBV12-4, the J call TRBJ1-2; D is perhaps TRBD1 (5 bases). The length of the CDR3 is 15 residues. Deletions cut 5 bases from V and 4 bases from J, with 17 bases between. Written as DNA, the CDR3 is TGTGCCAGCAGTACCCAGGGCAAGGCCGTCTATGGCTACACCATC. It translates to CASSTQGKAVYGYTI.

On this clonotype itself: A much larger clone differs from this one at a single base, so this may be a read error. V gene TRBV6-2 or TRBV6-3 combines with J gene TRBJ2-7; no clear D. CDR3 length: 15 residues. Trimming took off 1 base at V and 2 bases at J, with 12 bases between the two ends. Germline V gene data show CDR1 as MNHEY and CDR2 as SVGEGT. CDR3 coding DNA: TGTGCCAGCAGTTACTTGAGGTTCAGCACCTACGAGCAGTACTTC. This gives the protein CASSYLRFSTYEQYF.

The V gene is TRBV5-5, the J gene TRBJ2-7, with 10 positions matching TRBD2. The CDR3 is 15 residues long. Trimming cost V 4 bases and J 0 bases; bases outside gene matches: 4. Per the germline V gene, CDR1 is SGHKS and CDR2 is YYEKEE (reference sequence). CDR3 bases: TGTGCCAGCAGCCCAGCGGGAGGGTCCTCCTACGAGCAGTACTTC. It yields the protein CASSPAGGSSYEQYF. The full variable domain, in which reference TRBV5-5 and TRBJ2-7 provide the parts outside the CDR3, is DAGVTQSPTHLIKTRGQQVTLRCSPISGHKSVSWYQQVLGQGPQFIFQYYEKEERGRGNFPDRFSARQFPNYSSELNVNALLLGDSALYLCASSPAGGSSYEQYFGPGTRLTVT.